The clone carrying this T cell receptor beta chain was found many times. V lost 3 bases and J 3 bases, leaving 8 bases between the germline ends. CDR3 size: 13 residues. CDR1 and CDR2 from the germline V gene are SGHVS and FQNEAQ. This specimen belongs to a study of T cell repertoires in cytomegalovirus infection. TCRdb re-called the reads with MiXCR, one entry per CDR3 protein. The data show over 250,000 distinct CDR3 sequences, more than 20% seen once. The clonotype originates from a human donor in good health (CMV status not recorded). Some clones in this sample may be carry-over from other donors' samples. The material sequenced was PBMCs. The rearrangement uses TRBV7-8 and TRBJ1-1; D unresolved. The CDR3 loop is CASSFSEYTEAFF. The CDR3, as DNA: TGTGCCAGCAGCTTTAGTGAGTACACTGAAGCTTTCTTT.